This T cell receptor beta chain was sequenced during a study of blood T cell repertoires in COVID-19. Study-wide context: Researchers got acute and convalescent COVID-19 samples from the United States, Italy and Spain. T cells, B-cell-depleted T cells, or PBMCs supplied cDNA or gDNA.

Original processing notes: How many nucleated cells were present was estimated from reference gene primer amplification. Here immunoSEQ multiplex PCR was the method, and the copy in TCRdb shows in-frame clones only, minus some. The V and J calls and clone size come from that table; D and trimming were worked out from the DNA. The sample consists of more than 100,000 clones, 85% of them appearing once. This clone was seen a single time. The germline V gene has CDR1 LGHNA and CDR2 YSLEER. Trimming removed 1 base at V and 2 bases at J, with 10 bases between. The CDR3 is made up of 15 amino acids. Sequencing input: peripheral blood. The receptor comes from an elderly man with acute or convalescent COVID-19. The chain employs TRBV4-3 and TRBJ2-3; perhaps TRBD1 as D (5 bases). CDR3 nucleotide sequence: TGCGCCAGCAGCCAAGGACAGATTTCCACAGATACGCAGTATTTT. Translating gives CASSQGQISTDTQYF.